Following are 24 T cell receptor gamma chains from one sample sequenced in a study of γδ T cells in repeated Plasmodium falciparum infection. Bulk repertoires came from Vgamma9/Vdelta2+ or Vdelta2-negative gammadelta T cells flow-sorted from PBMC. TCRdb repeated clone calling on the multiplex PCR reads with CATT. This table has 11,000 to 15,000 gamma-chain clones, 1.6% appearing once. Sequencing was performed on gamma-delta T cells from blood. Every receptor here comes from a pool of human donors (malaria-infected and uninfected, not separated).

In its sample, this clone was seen many times. The protein that TCRdb holds for this DNA derives from a much larger clone and differs from the translated DNA at residue 10, which likely indicates a read error; the protein shown here is translated from the DNA. The V call is TRGV9, the J call TRGJP. Germline values: CDR1 GITISATS, CDR2 ISYDGTV (reference sequence). There are 16 residues in the CDR3. The CDR3 sequence: CALWEVRELSKKIKVF. The CDR3 coding sequence is TGTGCCTTGTGGGAGGTGCGTGAGTTGAGCAAAAAAATCAAGGTATTT.

Worth noting for this clone: This probably arose from a read error, given a far larger clone one base away. At the DNA level, this CDR3 is encoded by other sequences in the same sample as well. J is TRGJ1 or TRGJ2 and V is TRGV8. As TCRdb names no J gene, one was assigned here on the basis of a DNA match to germline. The CDR3 is made up of 12 amino acids. Looked up from germline, CDR1 is VENAVY and CDR2 is YDSYNSRV. Germline trimming cut 6 bases from V and 10 bases from J; bases unmatched to any gene: 12. The CDR3 sequence: CATWPQRYKKLF. DNA of the CDR3: TGTGCCACCTGGCCTCAGCGGTACAAGAAACTCTTT.

In its sample, this clone was seen many times. The chain carries TRGV9 and TRGJP. Here the J gene came from matching the DNA to germline, since TCRdb omits it. V dropped 0 bases and J dropped 5; count of bases not matched to a gene: 7. The germline CDR1 and CDR2 sequences are GITISATS and ISYDGTV (reference sequence). This CDR3 comprises 18 residues. CDR3 loop: CALWEVPEKELGKKIKVF. The CDR3 nucleotides are TGTGCCTTGTGGGAGGTGCCGGAAAAAGAGTTGGGCAAAAAAATCAAGGTATTT.

This clone ranks as medium-sized. The V and J genes are TRGV9 and TRGJ1 or TRGJ2. The trim removed 4 bases at V and 2 bases at J, leaving 11 bases unmatched. There are 15 residues in the CDR3. Germline CDR1 reads GITISATS; CDR2 reads ISYDGTV (reference sequence). The CDR3 region has the DNA TGTGCCTTGTGGGATAGACCGCAGGATTATTATAAGAAACTCTTT. It is translated as CALWDRPQDYYKKLF.

Ten or more counts support this clone. TCRdb attributes to this sequence the protein of a much larger clone, which differs from the DNA translation at residue 13; a read error is likely, and the protein displayed is translated from the DNA. As DNA, the CDR3 is TGTGCCTTGTGGGAGGAATTCAAATATTATAAGAAAATCTTT. It is translated as CALWEEFKYYKKIF. TRGV9 is the V gene, and the J gene was not called. The V gene's germline CDR1 is GITISATS and CDR2 ISYDGTV (reference sequence). The CDR3 spans 14 residues.

As to this clone: The protein TCRdb lists belongs to a much larger clone and differs from this DNA's translation at residue 12, which points to a read error; the protein shown is made from the DNA. V gene TRGV9 combines with J gene TRGJP2. Since TCRdb gives no J gene, matching the DNA to germline was used here to assign it. This CDR3 contains 15 residues. Per germline, CDR1 GITISATS and CDR2 ISYDGTV (reference sequence). The CDR3 loop is CALWEEKRNDWTKTF. CDR3 coding DNA: TGTGCCTTGTGGGAGGAAAAACGTAATGATTGGACCAAGACGTTT.

Relative to its sample, this clone is medium-sized. Since a much larger clone is just one base distant, this may be a read error. The chain links TRGV9 to TRGJ1 or TRGJ2. J was trimmed by 9 bases and V by 2 bases; bases with no gene match: 4. The CDR3 has 11 residues. Germline V gene lookup returns CDR1 GITISATS and CDR2 ISYDGTV (reference sequence). As DNA, the CDR3 is TGTGCCTTGTGGGAGGGTTGTAAGAAACTCTTT. Protein sequence: CALWEGCKKLF.

In its sample, this clone was seen many times. The protein held in TCRdb is that of a much larger clone and does not match this DNA's translation at residue 11, likely because of a read error; the protein shown is translated from the DNA. This sequence joins TRGV4 and TRGJ1 or TRGJ2. Germline CDR1 and CDR2: EGSTGY and YDSYTSSV. The CDR3 is 13 residues long. Here the CDR3 reads CATWDGHYCKELF. The DNA for the CDR3 is TGTGCCACCTGGGATGGGCATTACTGTAAGGAACTCTTT.

Only a few counts were recorded for this clone. A far larger clone is one nucleotide away, so this likely arose from a read error. The sample carries other DNA sequences with the same CDR3. The chain employs TRGV9 and TRGJP1. The J gene, missing from TCRdb, was assigned here through DNA to germline matching. V shed 3 bases and J 11 bases; nucleotides not matched to a gene: 24. Per the germline V gene, CDR1 is GITISATS and CDR2 is ISYDGTV (reference sequence). The CDR3 is 18 residues long. The CDR3 is CALWETPRFTFARWFKIF. DNA of the CDR3: TGTGCCTTGTGGGAGACCCCCCGTTTCACCTTCGCCCGGTGGTTCAAGATATTT.

At least ten counts were recorded for this clone. A far larger clone lies a single base away; this is likely a read error. Within the sample, other DNA sequences also encode this same CDR3. J is TRGJP and V is TRGV9. TCRdb offers no J gene call, so here the DNA was matched to germline to obtain one. This CDR3 has 17 residues. CDR1 and CDR2 from the germline V gene are GITISATS and ISYDGTV (reference sequence). The CDR3 DNA reads TGTGCCTTGTGGGAGGTGCACGAAGAGTTGGGCAAAAAGATCAAGGTATTT. This codes for CALWEVHEELGKKIKVF.

A word on this clone: This DNA translates differently at residue 8 from the TCRdb protein, which is that of a much larger clone; a read error is likely, and the protein shown is the DNA's own translation. The chain has TRGV9 and TRGJ1 or TRGJ2. The J gene, not given by TCRdb, was assigned here from a germline match of the nucleotide sequence. CDR1 GITISATS and CDR2 ISYDGTV come from the germline V gene (reference sequence). This CDR3 has 13 amino acids. V shed 2 bases, J shed 5 bases, and the junction held 6 bases outside the gene matches. The CDR3 coding sequence is TGTGCCTTGTGGGAGGGTGGTCATTATAAGAAACTCTTT. Translated: CALWEGGHYKKLF.

This clone was picked up many times. Only one base separates this from a far larger clonotype, so it likely reflects a read error. The same CDR3 also results from other DNA sequences found in this sample. J gene calling gave no result, while the V gene is TRGV9. Per the germline V gene, CDR1 is GITISATS and CDR2 is ISYDGTV (reference sequence). The CDR3 is made up of 11 amino acids. The DNA for the CDR3 is TGTGCCTTGTGGGACGCGTATAAGAAGCTCTTT. Its protein is CALWDAYKKLF.

This clone was recorded at least ten times. A much larger clone sits a single nucleotide away, making a read error possible. The chain carries TRGV4 and TRGJ1 or TRGJ2. Germline lookup yields CDR1 EGSTGY and CDR2 YDSYTSSV. Trimming cost V 0 bases and J 3 bases; bases outside gene matches: 2. This CDR3 comprises 13 residues. The CDR3 bases are TGTGCCACCTGGGATGGGCTTTATTATAAGAAACTCTTT. It specifies CATWDGLYYKKLF.

This clone came up many times. The protein held in TCRdb is that of a much larger clone and does not match this DNA's translation at residue 5, likely because of a read error; the protein shown is translated from the DNA. The genes are TRGV9 and TRGJP. Germline matching of the DNA provided the J gene here, since TCRdb leaves it blank. CDR1 and CDR2 (germline): GITISATS, ISYDGTV (reference sequence). This CDR3 is 17 amino acids long. CDR3 sequence (DNA): TGTGCCTTGTGGGGGGTGAATAAAGAGTTGGGCAAAAAAATCAAGGTATTT. It yields the protein CALWGVNKELGKKIKVF.

This clone has at least ten counts. The protein TCRdb gives is from a much larger clone and does not agree with this DNA's translation at residue 4, likely a read error; the protein shown here comes from the DNA. The CDR3 here is CATRDRRGLLGYYKKLF. CDR3 coding DNA: TGTGCCACCAGGGACAGGCGAGGGCTGTTGGGATATTATAAGAAACTCTTT. The chain is built from TRGV3 and TRGJ1 or TRGJ2. The CDR3 contains 17 residues. CDR1 and CDR2 from the germline V gene are VTNTFY and YDVSTARD (reference sequence).

In its sample, this clone was seen many times. The rearrangement links TRGV8 to TRGJP1. This CDR3 is built from 16 residues. The trim removed 1 base at V and 0 bases at J, leaving 5 bases unmatched. Looked up from germline, CDR1 is VENAVY and CDR2 is YDSYNSRV. CDR3 coding DNA: TGTGCCACCTGGGATAGACCTTATACCACTGGTTGGTTCAAGATATTT. It yields the protein CATWDRPYTTGWFKIF.

To note about this clone: TCRdb pairs this DNA with a much larger clone's protein that differs at residue 7, likely a read error; the protein shown was translated from the DNA. V and J are TRGV9 and TRGJP2. TCRdb offers no J gene call, so here the DNA was matched to germline to obtain one. The V gene end was trimmed by 3 bases and the J gene end by 3 bases; junction bases not matched to a gene: 7. The CDR3 consists of 15 residues. In germline, CDR1 is GITISATS, CDR2 ISYDGTV (reference sequence). The CDR3 loop is CALWEPGGSDWIKTF. In DNA, the CDR3 is TGTGCCTTGTGGGAGCCGGGCGGTAGTGATTGGATCAAGACGTTT.

This clone was picked up a small number of times. The TCRdb record carries a much larger clone's protein, which differs from this DNA's translation at residue 10; a read error is the likely cause, and the protein listed here is the DNA translation. The chain joins TRGV9 to TRGJP2. This CDR3 region has 13 residues. Per the germline V gene, CDR1 is GITISATS and CDR2 is ISYDGTV (reference sequence). CDR3 sequence (DNA): TGTGCCTTGTGGGAGCCGGGGATATGGAGCAAGACGTTT. Translated, it gives CALWEPGIWSKTF.

This clone appeared a few times. Since a far larger clone is one base different, this is likely a read error. The sample holds other DNA sequences that translate to the same CDR3. The CDR3: CALWEESYYKKLF. CDR3 bases: TGTGCCTTGTGGGAGGAATCTTACTATAAGAAACTCTTT. The chain combines TRGV9 with TRGJ1 or TRGJ2. TCRdb carries no J gene annotation; the J gene was assigned here by matching the DNA with germline. Germline V lookup: CDR1 GITISATS, CDR2 ISYDGTV (reference sequence). The junction had 8 bases not matched to a gene; V was cut back by 2 bases and J by 7 bases. The CDR3 is made up of 13 amino acids.

As regards this clone: The protein that TCRdb holds for this DNA derives from a much larger clone and differs from the translated DNA at residue 5, which likely indicates a read error; the protein shown here is translated from the DNA. This sequence joins TRGV9 and TRGJ1 or TRGJ2. TCRdb records no J gene; here it was assigned by comparing the DNA to germline. The CDR3 sequence is 15 residues long. V was clipped by 5 bases and J by 3 bases; unmatched bases: 13. CDR1 and CDR2 from the germline V gene are GITISATS and ISYDGTV (reference sequence). The CDR3 loop is CALWGVHSTYYKKLF. CDR3 nucleotides: TGTGCCTTGTGGGGGGTCCACTCCACTTATTATAAGAAACTCTTT.

The table lists this clone with many counts. The TCRdb record carries a much larger clone's protein, which differs from this DNA's translation at residue 14; a read error is the likely cause, and the protein listed here is the DNA translation. The chain carries TRGV9 and TRGJP. TCRdb lists no J gene, so it was determined here by aligning the DNA to germline. The CDR3 sequence is 17 residues long. Germline assignment: CDR1 GITISATS and CDR2 ISYDGTV (reference sequence). CDR3 sequence: CALWEAGRELGKKVKVF. CDR3 in DNA: TGTGCCTTGTGGGAGGCGGGACGAGAGTTGGGCAAAAAAGTCAAGGTATTT.

This clone was picked up a small number of times. This DNA translates differently at residue 8 from the TCRdb protein, which is that of a much larger clone; a read error is likely, and the protein shown is the DNA's own translation. The V gene is TRGV9, the J gene TRGJP. Matching the DNA to germline supplied the J gene, which TCRdb does not give. The CDR3 is 16 residues long. Per the germline V gene, CDR1 is GITISATS and CDR2 is ISYDGTV (reference sequence). The trim removed 3 bases at V and 9 bases at J, leaving 8 bases unmatched. The CDR3 bases are TGTGCCTTGTGGGAGTTTATAGGGTTGGGCAAAAAAATCAAGGTATTT. This sequence encodes CALWEFIGLGKKIKVF.

This clone has ten or more counts. The same CDR3 can be traced to other DNA sequences in this sample. The V and J genes are TRGV3 and TRGJ1 or TRGJ2. The CDR3 is made up of 14 amino acids. CDR1 VTNTFY and CDR2 YDVSTARD come from the germline V gene (reference sequence). The V segment lost 0 bases and the J segment 4 bases; nucleotides outside the gene matches: 6. CDR3 nucleotide sequence: TGTGCCACCTGGGACAGGCCGGGGTATTATAAGAAACTCTTT. It is translated as CATWDRPGYYKKLF.

This clone showed up just a few times. This likely reflects a read error, since a far larger clone is one base away. The same CDR3 arises from other DNA sequences in this sample as well. The chain links TRGV9 to TRGJP. Assignment of the J gene here rests on matching the DNA to germline, because TCRdb gives none. Germline V gene sequence: CDR1 GITISATS, CDR2 ISYDGTV (reference sequence). V shed 0 bases and J 10 bases; nucleotides not matched to a gene: 18. This CDR3 spans 20 amino acids. CDR3 amino acids: CALWEVEQWGKKLGKKIKVF. The CDR3, as DNA: TGTGCCTTGTGGGAGGTGGAGCAATGGGGCAAAAAATTGGGCAAAAAAATCAAGGTATTT.